A selection of T cell receptor beta chains follows, all from one sample in a study of T cells after yellow fever vaccination. TCRdb re-analysed the 5' RACE reads in MiXCR, keeping a single row per CDR3 protein. The sample lists under 95,000 distinct CDR3 sequences, roughly 7% seen once, with roughly 28% in the top ten. The material sequenced was CD8+ T cells sorted from PBMCs, taken roughly 10 days after the first yellow fever vaccination. Receptors originate from a man aged 18 to 35 who received the YFV17D yellow fever vaccine. CDR3s include the opening cysteine and the closing phenylalanine or tryptophan. The D gene is left open where the match is weak. Only some rows state a clone size, as once, few, many or a class for expanded clones.

d_gene	v_gene	j_gene	abundance	CDR3nt	CDR3aa
NA	TRBV6-5	TRBJ2-5	many	TGTGCCAGCAGTTCCCCCGGGGGCCAAGAGACCCAGTACTTC	CASSSPGGQETQYF
NA	TRBV6-5	TRBJ2-5	many	TGTGCCAGCAGTTACTCGGCGGCAGGCCAAGAGACCCAGTACTTC	CASSYSAAGQETQYF
NA	TRBV4-3	TRBJ2-7	few	TGCGCCAGCAGCCAAGGCTATCCTACCCTCGAGCAGTACTTC	CASSQGYPTLEQYF
NA	TRBV27	TRBJ1-2	few	TGTGCCAGCAGTTTCGGGCAGCTCTGGACTATTGATGGCTACACCTTC	CASSFGQLWTIDGYTF
NA	TRBV4-1	TRBJ2-1	many	TGCGCCAGCAGCCAAGACCCGGGGACACTACTATACAATGAGCAGTTCTTC	CASSQDPGTLLYNEQFF
NA	TRBV4-3	TRBJ1-4	many	TGCGCCAGCAGCCCAAGGATCCCCTCTAATGAAAAACTGTTTTTT	CASSPRIPSNEKLFF
TRBD1	TRBV7-8	TRBJ2-1	few	TGTGCCAGCAGCTTCCGGGACAGGGTCGTTGATGAGCAGTTCTTC	CASSFRDRVVDEQFF
NA	TRBV7-8	TRBJ2-5	many	TGTGCCAGCAGATCGGCACTAGGGCTGACGGAGACCCAGTACTTC	CASRSALGLTETQYF
TRBD2	TRBV7-9	TRBJ2-5	NA	TGTGCCAGCAGCCCCCGACTAGCATTGGGAGAGACCCAGTACTTC	CASSPRLALGETQYF
NA	TRBV5-1	TRBJ1-5	few	TGCGCCAGCAGCTTGAGGGGTGGCAATCAGCCCCAGCATTTT	CASSLRGGNQPQHF
NA	TRBV20-1	TRBJ2-7	many	TGCAGTGCTAGACAGTTATCCTACGAGCAGTACTTC	CSARQLSYEQYF
NA	TRBV12-3/TRBV12-4	TRBJ1-6	NA	TGTGTCAGCAGTGGACAGTATAATTCACCCCTCCACTTT	CVSSGQYNSPLHF
NA	TRBV24-1	TRBJ2-5	many	TGTGCCACCAGTGACTTCAGTGGACTGGGGGAGACCCAGTACTTC	CATSDFSGLGETQYF
NA	TRBV3-1	TRBJ1-1	NA	TGTGCCAGCAGCCAAACCGCGAGTAGGTCTGAAGCTTTCTTT	CASSQTASRSEAFF
NA	TRBV12-3/TRBV12-4	TRBJ1-5	many	TGTGCCAGCAGTGACACGGGCAATCAGCCCCAGCATTTT	CASSDTGNQPQHF
TRBD1	TRBV5-5	TRBJ1-5	few	TGTGCCAGCAGCTTGGTTCACAGGGGGGACAATCAGCCCCAGCATTTT	CASSLVHRGDNQPQHF
NA	TRBV12-3/TRBV12-4	TRBJ1-5	NA	TGTGCCAGCAGTTTAACAGAGCAGGGCAATCAGCCCCAGCATTTT	CASSLTEQGNQPQHF
NA	TRBV25-1	TRBJ1-3	NA	TGTGCCGTAGGGTCTGGAAACACCATATATTTT	CAVGSGNTIYF
NA	TRBV6-5	TRBJ2-5	NA	TGTGCCAGCAGGCGGGGAGAGACCCAGTACTTC	CASRRGETQYF
NA	TRBV7-2	TRBJ2-7	many	TGTGCCAGCAGCTTAGGAAGCGGCTACGAGCAGTACTTC	CASSLGSGYEQYF
NA	TRBV12-3/TRBV12-4	TRBJ1-4	NA	TGTGCCAGCAGTACTTCAGGAGTGGCGGATGAAAAACTGTTTTTT	CASSTSGVADEKLFF
NA	TRBV6-1	TRBJ2-1	NA	TGTGCCAGCAGTGAATGGGCGGCAGGCAATGAGCAGTTCTTC	CASSEWAAGNEQFF
TRBD1	TRBV5-8	TRBJ2-7	many	TGTGCCAGCAGCTTGCCGGGACAGGGGGCGATGGAGCAGTACTTC	CASSLPGQGAMEQYF
NA	TRBV5-1	TRBJ2-7	many	TGCGCCAGCAGCCACGGGTCCTCCTACGAGCAGTACTTC	CASSHGSSYEQYF
TRBD2	TRBV9	TRBJ2-3	many	TGTGCCAGCAGCGTCGGGGGGTCCACAGATACGCAGTATTTT	CASSVGGSTDTQYF
TRBD1	TRBV7-2	TRBJ1-2	NA	TGTGCCAGCAGCTCCGGGACAGGGTCCTATGGCTACACCTTC	CASSSGTGSYGYTF
NA	TRBV6-1	TRBJ2-7	few	TGTGCCAGCAGTACCCCGGGACACCCCTACGAGCAGTACTTC	CASSTPGHPYEQYF
NA	TRBV5-1	TRBJ2-6	NA	TGCGCCAGCAGCGCCGGTGGGGCCAACGTCCTGACTTTC	CASSAGGANVLTF
TRBD2	TRBV3-1	TRBJ2-1	NA	TGTGCCAGCAGCCCCGTTCCAGCGGGGGTCGTGTATGAGCAGTTCTTC	CASSPVPAGVVYEQFF
NA	TRBV6-2/TRBV6-3	TRBJ2-7	once	TGTGCCAGCAGAGGACACGACAGATTCTACGAGCAGCACTTC	CASRGHDRFYEQHF
NA	TRBV11-2	TRBJ1-1	many	TGTGCCAGCAGCCCACCGGGGGCCGTTAGCACTGAAGCTTTCTTT	CASSPPGAVSTEAFF
TRBD2	TRBV7-9	TRBJ2-1	many	TGTGCCAGCAGCTTAAGGGACTATCATACCAATGAGCAGTTCTTC	CASSLRDYHTNEQFF
NA	TRBV7-3	TRBJ2-1	NA	TGTGCCAGCAGCGAGGCTCCGAACTACAATGAGCAGTTCTTC	CASSEAPNYNEQFF
NA	TRBV7-6	TRBJ1-6	many	TGTGCCAGCAGCTTAGGAGAAGACTCACCCCTCCACTTT	CASSLGEDSPLHF
NA	TRBV7-2	TRBJ1-3	many	TGTGCCAGCAGCTCAATGGCATTCATCTCTGGAAACACCATATATTTT	CASSSMAFISGNTIYF
TRBD1	TRBV15	TRBJ1-2	many	TGTGCCACCAGCAGAGACCAGACGCCTATACTTTGGGACAGAGACCCCACTAACTATGGCTACACCTTC	CATSRDQTPILWDRDPTNYGYTF
TRBD1	TRBV5-4	TRBJ2-7	many	TGTGCCAGCAGCACTGGGGACAGGTACTACGAGCAGTACTTC	CASSTGDRYYEQYF